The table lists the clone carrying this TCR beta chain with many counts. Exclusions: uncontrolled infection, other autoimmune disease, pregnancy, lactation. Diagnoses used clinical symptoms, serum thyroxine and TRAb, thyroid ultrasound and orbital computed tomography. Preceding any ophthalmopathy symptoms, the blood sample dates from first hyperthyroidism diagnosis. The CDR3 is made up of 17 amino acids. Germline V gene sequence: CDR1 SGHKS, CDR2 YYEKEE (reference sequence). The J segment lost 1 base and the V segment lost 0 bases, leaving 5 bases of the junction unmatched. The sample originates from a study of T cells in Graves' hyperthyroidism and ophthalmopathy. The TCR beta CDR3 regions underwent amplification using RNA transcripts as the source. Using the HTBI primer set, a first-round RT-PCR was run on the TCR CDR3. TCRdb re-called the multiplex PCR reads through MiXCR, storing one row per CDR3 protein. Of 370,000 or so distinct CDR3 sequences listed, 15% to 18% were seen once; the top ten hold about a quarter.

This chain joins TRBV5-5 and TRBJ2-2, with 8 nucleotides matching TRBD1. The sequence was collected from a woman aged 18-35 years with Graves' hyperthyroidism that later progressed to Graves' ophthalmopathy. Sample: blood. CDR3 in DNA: TGTGCCAGCAGCTTGGGACAGGGGCTATTGAACACCGGGGAGCTGTTTTTT. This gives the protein CASSLGQGLLNTGELFF.